These 24 T cell receptor beta chains share one sample of origin, sequenced in a study of T-cell memory formation after mild COVID-19. TCRdb independently ran MiXCR on the 5' RACE reads; one entry per CDR3 protein. The data contain about 130,000 distinct CDR3 sequences, roughly 15% of them singletons. Sequenced input: PBMCs or a T cell subset sorted from them (not recorded which). The receptor set was obtained from an adult woman who had mild COVID-19 (a few samples of this study predate the infection). Cell type and time point are not known.

This chain joins TRBV15 and TRBJ2-5; D not certain. This CDR3 has 15 residues. Germline V gene data show CDR1 as LNHNV and CDR2 as YYDKDF (reference sequence). Between the trimmed V and J ends, which lost 0 bases and 5 bases, there was a span of 13 bases. The CDR3 coding sequence is TGTGCCACCAGCAGAGAGCGAGGTCCGTTGGAGACCCAGTACTTC. It specifies CATSRERGPLETQYF.

A few counts support this clonotype. The J gene is TRBJ2-7, the V gene TRBV7-6; 10 nucleotides line up with TRBD1. The CDR3 has 15 residues. V shed 4 bases, J shed 1 base, and the junction held 4 bases outside the gene matches. Germline V CDR1 and CDR2: SGHVS, FNYEAQ. Written as DNA, the CDR3 is TGTGCCAGCAGCTCGGGGACAGGGGCTTCCTACGAGCAGTACTTC. The encoded protein is CASSSGTGASYEQYF.

The chain has TRBV12-3 or TRBV12-4 and TRBJ2-7, with 7 bases fitting TRBD2. The CDR3 spans 14 residues. The junction had 3 bases not matched to a gene; V was cut back by 3 bases and J by 1 base. CDR3 loop: CASSFVGGSYEQYF. The CDR3 bases are TGTGCCAGCAGTTTCGTGGGGGGGTCCTACGAGCAGTACTTC.

V gene TRBV18 combines with J gene TRBJ1-1; D gene unclear. The CDR3 is 15 amino acids. V lost 1 base and J lost 6, with 15 bases in between. The germline gives CDR1 KGHSH, CDR2 LQKENI. CDR3 sequence: CASSPLGGDGAEAFF. The CDR3 coding sequence is TGTGCCAGCTCACCACTGGGTGGTGATGGCGCTGAAGCTTTCTTT.

The chain links TRBV7-9 to TRBJ2-7, with a tentative D call TRBD2 (5 bases). CDR3 length equals 14 residues. CDR1 SEHNR and CDR2 FQNEAQ come from the germline V gene (reference sequence). Trimming removed 3 bases at V and 3 bases at J, with 12 bases between. Written as DNA, the CDR3 is TGTGCCAGCAGCTTCGGCCCGGGAAGCTACGAGCAGTACTTC. Translated, it gives CASSFGPGSYEQYF.

The V call is TRBV12-3 or TRBV12-4, the J call TRBJ2-4; D uncertain. V lost 3 bases to trimming and J lost 5 bases, with 5 bases between them. This CDR3 spans 12 amino acids. This CDR3 is CASSFSENIQYF. DNA for the CDR3: TGTGCCAGCAGTTTTTCCGAAAACATTCAGTACTTC.

The chain recombines TRBV29-1 with TRBJ1-3, with a weak D call TRBD1 (6 bases). V lost 6 bases and J lost 2, with 8 bases in between. The germline gives CDR1 SQVTM, CDR2 ANQGSEA. CDR3 length: 12 amino acids. The CDR3 loop reads CSVKGAGNTIYF. The CDR3 nucleotides are TGCAGCGTCAAGGGGGCTGGAAACACCATATATTTT.

The chain is built from TRBV20-1 and TRBJ1-1; no definite D call. The germline V and J ends were trimmed by 5 bases and 2 bases, with 6 bases remaining between them. Per germline, CDR1 DFQATT and CDR2 SNEGSKA (reference sequence). The CDR3 length is 11 residues. The CDR3 DNA reads as TGCAGTGCTCCCGGAAACACTGAAGCTTTCTTT. This gives the protein CSAPGNTEAFF.

The V and J genes are TRBV12-3 or TRBV12-4 and TRBJ2-1; D is ambiguous. The CDR3 is 10 amino acids. V dropped 5 bases and J dropped 5 bases, with 1 base sitting between them. The CDR3 DNA sequence: TGTGCCAGCAGTAACAATGAGCAGTTCTTC. This codes for CASSNNEQFF.

The V and J genes are TRBV28 and TRBJ2-5, with TRBD2 matching over 10 bases. The CDR3 runs 15 residues. Germline trimming cut 8 bases from V and 2 bases from J; bases unmatched to any gene: 8. The germline CDR1 and CDR2 sequences are MDHEN and SYDVKM. This CDR3 is CASQRLAGLQETQYF. The CDR3, as DNA: TGTGCCAGCCAGAGACTAGCGGGCCTTCAAGAGACCCAGTACTTC.

V gene TRBV12-3 or TRBV12-4 combines with J gene TRBJ1-1; D may be TRBD1 (6 bases). The V and J ends lost 3 bases and 8 bases respectively, with 10 bases between them. This CDR3 contains 12 residues. DNA of the CDR3: TGTGCCAGCAGTTTTTTGGGGACAGAAGCTTTCTTT. Translation gives CASSFLGTEAFF.

The chain couples TRBV4-1 to TRBJ2-7; D is possibly TRBD2 (5 bases). Trimming left V 2 bases short and J 1 base short, with 15 bases between. The CDR3 covers 16 residues. Germline values: CDR1 MGHRA, CDR2 YSYEKL. The CDR3 here is CASSQNGPEGSYEQYF. The CDR3 coding sequence is TGCGCCAGCAGCCAAAACGGTCCCGAGGGTTCCTACGAGCAGTACTTC.

This clonotype was detected only a few times. CDR3 sequence: CATSDDTGHGPFYNEQFF. In DNA form, the CDR3 reads TGTGCCACCAGTGATGATACGGGACACGGCCCCTTCTACAATGAGCAGTTCTTC. This chain joins TRBV24-1 and TRBJ2-1; D perhaps matches TRBD1 (6 bases). CDR1 is KGHDR, CDR2 SFDVKD, per germline. The CDR3 contains 18 residues. V was clipped by 3 bases and J by 3 bases, with 20 bases between them.

This chain joins TRBV4-2 and TRBJ1-2, with D possibly TRBD1 on 6 matching bases. The germline V gene encodes CDR1 LGHNA and CDR2 YNFKEQ. CDR3 length equals 16 residues. With 0 bases removed from V and 1 base from J, the gap between germline ends came to 12 bases. CDR3 sequence (DNA): TGTGCCAGCAGCCAAGATATGGGACAAGATAACTATGGCTACACCTTC. Its translation: CASSQDMGQDNYGYTF.

V is TRBV4-1 and J is TRBJ2-1, with unresolved D. There are 20 residues in the CDR3. The germline gives CDR1 MGHRA, CDR2 YSYEKL. Trimming took off 4 bases at V and 6 bases at J, with 31 bases between the two ends. CDR3: CASSPQERVLVRLIGNEQFF. Written as DNA, the CDR3 is TGCGCCAGCAGCCCTCAAGAGCGTGTCCTTGTCAGACTGATCGGCAATGAGCAGTTCTTC.

This clonotype was observed many times. V usage is TRBV29-1 and J usage is TRBJ2-3; possible D gene TRBD2, 5 bases. The CDR3 is 12 amino acids. V lost 0 bases to trimming and J lost 6 bases, with 7 bases between them. Germline V CDR1 and CDR2: SQVTM, ANQGSEA. In DNA, the CDR3 is TGCAGCGTTGAAGACTGGAGGGATACGCAGTATTTT. Its translation is CSVEDWRDTQYF.

The table lists this clonotype with a few counts. V gene TRBV18 combines with J gene TRBJ2-3; D is possibly TRBD1 (6 bases). The CDR3 has 15 residues. CDR1 is KGHSH and CDR2 is LQKENI in the germline V gene. The ends were cut back, 3 bases at V and 1 base at J, with 11 bases in the middle. CDR3 in amino acids: CASSPLGAGTDTQYF. The CDR3 nucleotides are TGTGCCAGCTCACCGTTGGGGGCTGGCACAGATACGCAGTATTTT.

There are a few counts of this clonotype. The V call is TRBV12-3 or TRBV12-4, the J call TRBJ2-1; D may be TRBD2 (6 bases). V dropped 3 bases and J dropped 6 bases, with 15 bases sitting between them. The CDR3 is made up of 15 amino acids. CDR3 residues: CASSLQGLAPNEQFF. The CDR3 region has the DNA TGTGCCAGCAGTTTGCAGGGACTCGCCCCCAATGAGCAGTTCTTC.

This clonotype was seen more than once but under ten times. The chain is built from TRBV7-9 and TRBJ2-1, with 10 positions matching TRBD2. The germline V gene has CDR1 SEHNR and CDR2 FQNEAQ (reference sequence). The CDR3 runs to 15 residues. J gave up 9 bases and V 5 bases, and 10 bases lay outside the gene matches. CDR3 coding DNA: TGTGCCAGCAGCCCTAGGACTAGCGGACAACCTGAGCAGTTCTTC. It is translated as CASSPRTSGQPEQFF.

This clonotype occurred a few times. The V call is TRBV2, the J call TRBJ2-2; D not certain. Germline V gives CDR1 SNHLY, CDR2 FYNNEI. V shed 7 bases and J shed 4 bases, with 16 bases lying between them. This CDR3 region has 15 residues. Here the CDR3 DNA reads TGTGCCAGCAAGTGGGAAGGGTATGGCACCGGGGAGCTGTTTTTT. Its protein is CASKWEGYGTGELFF.

The chain is built from TRBV7-2 and TRBJ2-2; no clear D. V was pared by 2 bases and J by 5 bases, with 6 bases between. This CDR3 comprises 13 residues. Germline CDR1 is SGHTA and CDR2 is FQGNSA. This CDR3 is CASSLIITGELFF. The CDR3 DNA is TGTGCCAGCAGCTTAATAATTACCGGGGAGCTGTTTTTT.

The chain uses TRBV15 and TRBJ1-1; no clear D gene. Trimming shortened V by 3 bases and J by 7 bases, and 12 bases separated the two germline ends. The CDR3 is 13 amino acids. The germline V gene has CDR1 LNHNV and CDR2 YYDKDF (reference sequence). The CDR3 nucleotides read TGTGCCACCAGCAGCATGGGCGGGAGTGAAGCTTTCTTT. It translates to CATSSMGGSEAFF.

The J gene is TRBJ1-1, the V gene TRBV5-1, with 8 bases identical to TRBD1. The V and J ends lost 4 bases and 1 base, in that order; junction bases with no gene match: 6. Looked up from germline, CDR1 is SGHRS and CDR2 is YFSETQ. There are 15 residues in the CDR3. Here the CDR3 DNA reads TGCGCCAGCAGCGCGACCGGGACAGGGAACACTGAAGCTTTCTTT. This gives the protein CASSATGTGNTEAFF.

This clonotype was seen a few times. This chain connects TRBV18 to TRBJ2-7; perhaps D is TRBD1 or TRBD2 (5 bases each). Between the trimmed V and J ends, which lost 3 bases and 3 bases, there was a span of 9 bases. The CDR3 extends over 13 amino acids. Germline loops: CDR1 KGHSH, CDR2 LQKENI. The CDR3 nucleotides read TGTGCCAGCTCACCGGGGGACGACTACGAGCAGTACTTC. Its translation is CASSPGDDYEQYF.